What follows is one T cell receptor (beta chain) and its context. Antigen: not known. The conserved phenylalanine or tryptophan normally closing the CDR3 is absent here, so this likely arose from a read error. Three rounds of nested PCR, following a modified ARM-PCR protocol, produced the TCRbeta library. TCRdb fed the multiplex PCR reads into MiXCR, producing one record per CDR3 protein. In the table there are more than 60,000 distinct CDR3 sequences, more than 75% of which are singletons. Per germline, CDR1 MDHEN and CDR2 SYDVKM. The J segment lost 2 bases and the V segment lost 2 bases, leaving 12 bases of the junction unmatched. The CDR3 runs 18 residues. The sample is drawn from a study of tumor and adjacent non-tumor tissue in lung cancer. Looking at the study overall: Patients were aged about 30 to 76, around ten men and about five women, stage I to III.

This sample's RNA came from whole unsorted tissue. Distant lung tissue was collected more than 3 cm away from the tumor edge. Newly diagnosed lung cancer patients had thoracic surgery in China, August–late 2014, without prior chemotherapy. Regarding the study as a whole: Patients with more diverse tumor TCRs had worse survival.

This sequence was found in a man in his fifties or sixties with non-small cell lung cancer. The chain combines TRBV28 with TRBJ1-5; 7 nucleotides agree with TRBD1. Sequenced sample: distant non-tumor lung tissue. CDR3 in amino acids: CASSLGLAGGVGNQPQHY. The CDR3 DNA follows: TGTGCCAGCAGTTTAGGGCTGGCAGGGGGGGTGGGCAATCAGCCCCAGCATTAT.